Each of the 9 T cell receptor beta chains below was sequenced from the same sample in a study of blood T cell repertoires in COVID-19. Profiled with immunoSEQ multiplex PCR; TCRdb holds only in-frame clones, not every one. The sample contains 70,000 or so clones, 60% to 85% of which appear only once. The sequencing input was peripheral blood. These receptors came from a man in his 70s with acute or convalescent COVID-19.

This chain joins TRBV28 and TRBJ1-2, with D possibly being TRBD1 (5 bases). Germline assignment: CDR1 MDHEN and CDR2 SYDVKM. V was shortened by 1 base and J by 6 bases, with 18 bases between the two germline ends. This CDR3 comprises 16 residues. CDR3 sequence: CASSLLGASGPHGYTF. The CDR3 coding sequence is TGTGCCAGCAGTTTATTAGGGGCCAGTGGGCCCCATGGCTACACCTTC.

V and J are TRBV28 and TRBJ2-1; 8 nucleotides line up with TRBD1. V lost 6 bases and J lost 2; bases outside the gene matches: 3. CDR3 length equals 14 residues. Germline V gene lookup returns CDR1 MDHEN and CDR2 SYDVKM. The CDR3 protein is CASSPTGAYNEQFF. CDR3 nucleotide sequence: TGTGCCAGCAGCCCGACAGGGGCCTACAATGAGCAGTTCTTC.

The V and J genes are TRBV3-1 (or the pseudogene TRBV3-2) and TRBJ2-7; TRBD2 aligns across 11 bases. CDR3 size: 13 residues. Germline loops: CDR1 LGHDT, CDR2 YNNKEL (reference sequence). V was pared by 3 bases and J by 6 bases, with 1 base of the junction left unmatched. This chain's CDR3 is CASSQGTSGEQYF. The CDR3 region has the DNA TGTGCCAGCAGCCAGGGGACTAGCGGCGAGCAGTACTTC.

The chain uses TRBV28 and TRBJ2-5; D is perhaps TRBD1 (6 bases). The ends were cut back, 6 bases at V and 5 bases at J, with 13 bases in the middle. Germline CDR1 is MDHEN and CDR2 is SYDVKM. The CDR3 consists of 13 residues. CDR3 DNA sequence: TGTGCCAGCAGGGGGTTTCAGGGGGAGACCCAGTACTTC. It translates to CASRGFQGETQYF.

This clone was detected a few times. The J gene is TRBJ1-3, the V gene TRBV11-2; TRBD1 aligns across 7 bases. This CDR3 spans 15 amino acids. CDR1 is SGHAT and CDR2 is FQNNGV in the germline V gene. V lost 5 bases and J lost 2; bases outside the gene matches: 6. The CDR3 here is CASSGRQGAGNTIYF. CDR3 nucleotides: TGTGCCAGCAGCGGACGACAGGGAGCTGGAAACACCATATATTTT.

The genes are TRBV7-9 and TRBJ1-1; D ambiguous. The CDR3 spans 13 residues. V shed 0 bases and J shed 11 bases, with 13 bases lying between them. Germline V gene data show CDR1 as SEHNR and CDR2 as FQNEAQ (reference sequence). The DNA of the CDR3 is TGTGCCAGCAGCTTAGCGCAATCTGGAGGGGCTTTCTTT. This sequence encodes CASSLAQSGGAFF.

The chain is built from TRBV5-1 and TRBJ1-2; D possibly corresponds to TRBD1 (6 bases). There are 13 residues in the CDR3. With 3 bases removed from V and 5 bases from J, the gap between germline ends came to 11 bases. Per the germline V gene, CDR1 is SGHRS and CDR2 is YFSETQ. CDR3 sequence (DNA): TGCGCCAGCAGCTCGGAAGGGACATATGGCTACACCTTC. Amino acid sequence: CASSSEGTYGYTF.

The chain recombines TRBV11-2 with TRBJ2-3, with TRBD1 matching over 11 bases. V was clipped by 4 bases and J by 3 bases; unmatched bases: 6. Germline CDR1 and CDR2: SGHAT and FQNNGV. The CDR3 sequence is 16 residues long. CDR3 coding DNA: TGTGCCAGCAGCTCTTGGACAGGGGGCGCGACAGATACGCAGTATTTT. Residues: CASSSWTGGATDTQYF.

The chain recombines TRBV28 with TRBJ1-5; D gene unclear. V lost 3 bases, J lost 0 bases, and 9 bases lay in between. Germline CDR1 is MDHEN and CDR2 is SYDVKM. This CDR3 has 15 residues. The CDR3 sequence: CASSLTSVSNQPQHF. CDR3 in DNA: TGTGCCAGCAGTTTGACTAGCGTTAGCAATCAGCCCCAGCATTTT.